This T cell receptor (beta chain) was captured by sequencing in a study of glioma-infiltrating T cells after dendritic cell vaccination. Study details: At biweekly intervals, patients got three intradermal dendritic cell vaccine injections. Overall study findings and caveats: Only a small number of patients had complete blood and tumor samples.

The primer mix had 60 V beta and 13 J beta primers. The data were produced by immunoSEQ multiplex PCR, yet TCRdb's version contains in-frame clones alone and is incomplete. The sample lists some 58,000 clones, 70% to 90% occurring once. Worth noting for this clone: What it binds is not known.

Indicated time point: after dendritic cell vaccination, including at tumor progression/relapse. Fresh-frozen tumor tissue and more than two years of survival data were available for all. Per the germline V gene, CDR1 is SGHTA and CDR2 is FQGNSA. With V trimmed by 6 bases and J by 15 bases, 19 bases remained unmatched. The CDR3 sequence is 16 residues long. The receptor's source is a human donor with glioblastoma. The sequencing here drew on blood, taken after dendritic cell vaccination. The genes are TRBV7-2 and TRBJ2-1; 11 bases map to TRBD2. Written as DNA, the CDR3 is TGTGCCAGCAGACGAATGGCTGGGGTTAGCGGGGGGGATACGTTCTTC. Translated: CASRRMAGVSGGDTFF.